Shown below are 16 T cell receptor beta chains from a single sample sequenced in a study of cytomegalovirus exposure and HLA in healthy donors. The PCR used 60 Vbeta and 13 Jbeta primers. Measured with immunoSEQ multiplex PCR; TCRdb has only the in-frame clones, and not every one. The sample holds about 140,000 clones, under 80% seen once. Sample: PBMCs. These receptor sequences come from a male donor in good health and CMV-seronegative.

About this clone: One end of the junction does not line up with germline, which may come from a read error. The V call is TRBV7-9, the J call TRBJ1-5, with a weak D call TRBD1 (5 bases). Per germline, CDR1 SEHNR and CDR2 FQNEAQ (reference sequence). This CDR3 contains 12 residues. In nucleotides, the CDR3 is TGTTCCAGCAGCATACAGGATCAGCCCCAGCATTTT. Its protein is CSSSIQDQPQHF.

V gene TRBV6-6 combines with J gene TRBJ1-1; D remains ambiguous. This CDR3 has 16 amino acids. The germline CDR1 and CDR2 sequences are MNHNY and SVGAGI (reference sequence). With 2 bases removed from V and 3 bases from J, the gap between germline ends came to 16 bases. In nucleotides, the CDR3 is TGTGCCAGCAGTTACACGCGATCGGGGTCCTACACTGAAGCTTTCTTT. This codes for CASSYTRSGSYTEAFF.

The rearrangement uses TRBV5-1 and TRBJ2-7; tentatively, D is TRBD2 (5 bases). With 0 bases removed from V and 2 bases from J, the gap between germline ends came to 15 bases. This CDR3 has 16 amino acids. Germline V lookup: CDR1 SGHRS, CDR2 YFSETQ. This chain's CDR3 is CASSLASGLQTYEQYF. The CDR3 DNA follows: TGCGCCAGCAGCTTGGCCTCTGGACTGCAGACCTACGAGCAGTACTTC.

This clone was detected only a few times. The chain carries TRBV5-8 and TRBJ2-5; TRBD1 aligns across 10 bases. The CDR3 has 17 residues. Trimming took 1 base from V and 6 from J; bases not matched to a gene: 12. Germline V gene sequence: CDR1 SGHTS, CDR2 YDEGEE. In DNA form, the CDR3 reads TGTGCCAGCAGCTTGATGGTTGGGGGACAGGGGAAAAAGACCCAGTACTTC. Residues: CASSLMVGGQGKKTQYF.

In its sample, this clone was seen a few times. The CDR3: CASSLSQLNTEAFF. The CDR3 DNA reads TGTGCCAGCAGCTTATCGCAGTTGAACACTGAAGCTTTCTTT. The gene calls are TRBV7-9 and TRBJ1-1; D gene ambiguous. CDR3 length equals 14 residues. V lost 2 bases and J lost 0, with 7 bases in between. Germline values: CDR1 SEHNR, CDR2 FQNEAQ (reference sequence).

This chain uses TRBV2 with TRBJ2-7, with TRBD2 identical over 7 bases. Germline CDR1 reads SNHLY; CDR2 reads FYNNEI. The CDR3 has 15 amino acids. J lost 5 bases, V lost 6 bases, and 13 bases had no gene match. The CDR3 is CASRSGTLGADEQYF. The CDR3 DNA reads TGTGCCAGCAGAAGCGGGACTCTGGGAGCGGACGAGCAGTACTTC. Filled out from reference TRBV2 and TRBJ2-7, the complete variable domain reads EPEVTQTPSHQVTQMGQEVILRCVPISNHLYFYWYRQILGQKVEFLVSFYNNEISEKSEIFDDQFSVERPDGSNFTLKIRSTKLEDSAMYFCASRSGTLGADEQYFGPGTRLTVT.

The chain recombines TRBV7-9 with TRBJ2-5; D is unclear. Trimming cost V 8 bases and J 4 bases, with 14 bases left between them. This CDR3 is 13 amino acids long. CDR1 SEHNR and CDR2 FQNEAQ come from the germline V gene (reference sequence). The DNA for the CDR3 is TGTGCCAGCGTGACTGAAACGAGAGAGACCCAGTACTTC. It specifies CASVTETRETQYF.

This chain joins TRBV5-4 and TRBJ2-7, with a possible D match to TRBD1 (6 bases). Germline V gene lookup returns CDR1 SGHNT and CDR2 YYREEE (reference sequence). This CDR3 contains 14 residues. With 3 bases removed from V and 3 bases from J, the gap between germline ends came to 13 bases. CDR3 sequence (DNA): TGTGCCAGCAGCTCCACCGGGACACACTACGAGCAGTACTTC. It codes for CASSSTGTHYEQYF.

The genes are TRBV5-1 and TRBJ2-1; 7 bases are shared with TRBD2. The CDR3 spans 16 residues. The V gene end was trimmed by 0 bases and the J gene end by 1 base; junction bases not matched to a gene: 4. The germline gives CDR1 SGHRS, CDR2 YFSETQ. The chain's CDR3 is CASSLVFGGSYNEQFF. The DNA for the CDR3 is TGCGCCAGCAGCTTGGTGTTCGGGGGGTCCTACAATGAGCAGTTCTTC.

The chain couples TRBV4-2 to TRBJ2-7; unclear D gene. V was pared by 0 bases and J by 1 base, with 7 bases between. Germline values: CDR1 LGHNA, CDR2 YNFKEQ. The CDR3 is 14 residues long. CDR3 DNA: TGTGCCAGCAGCCAAGATCCTCGGTCCTACGAGCAGTACTTC. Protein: CASSQDPRSYEQYF.

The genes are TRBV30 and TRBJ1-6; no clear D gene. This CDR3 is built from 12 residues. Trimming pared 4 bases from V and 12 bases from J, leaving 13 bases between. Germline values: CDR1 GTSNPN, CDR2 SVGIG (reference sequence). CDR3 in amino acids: CAWTIFPGPLHF. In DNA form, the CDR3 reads TGTGCCTGGACTATCTTTCCGGGACCCCTCCACTTT. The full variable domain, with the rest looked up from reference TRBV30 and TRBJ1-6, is SQTIHQWPATLVQPVGSPLSLECTVEGTSNPNLYWYRQAAGRGLQLLFYSVGIGQISSEVPQNLSASRPQDRQFILSSKKLLLSDSGFYLCAWTIFPGPLHFGNGTRLTVT.

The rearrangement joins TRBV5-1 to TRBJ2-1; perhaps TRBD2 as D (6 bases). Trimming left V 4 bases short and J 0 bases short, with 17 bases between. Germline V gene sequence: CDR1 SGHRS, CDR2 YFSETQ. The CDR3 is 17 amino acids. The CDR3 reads CASSPSPTRSSYNEQFF. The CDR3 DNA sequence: TGCGCCAGCAGCCCCTCACCGACTAGGTCCTCCTACAATGAGCAGTTCTTC.

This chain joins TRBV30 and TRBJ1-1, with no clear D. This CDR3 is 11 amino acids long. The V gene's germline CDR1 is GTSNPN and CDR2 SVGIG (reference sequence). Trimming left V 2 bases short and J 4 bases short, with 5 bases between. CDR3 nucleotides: TGTGCCTGGAGTACACCCACTGAAGCTTTCTTT. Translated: CAWSTPTEAFF.

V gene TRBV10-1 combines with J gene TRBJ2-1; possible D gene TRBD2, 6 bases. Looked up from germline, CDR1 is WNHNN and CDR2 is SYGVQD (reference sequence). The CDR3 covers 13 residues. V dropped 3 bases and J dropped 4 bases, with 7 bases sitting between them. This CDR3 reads CASSDSGYNEQFF. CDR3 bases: TGCGCCAGCAGTGATAGCGGATACAATGAGCAGTTCTTC.

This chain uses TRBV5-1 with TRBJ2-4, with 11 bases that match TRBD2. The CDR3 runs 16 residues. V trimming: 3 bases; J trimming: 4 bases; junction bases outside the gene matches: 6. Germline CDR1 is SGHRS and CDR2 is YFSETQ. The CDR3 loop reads CASSWISGGGKNIQYF. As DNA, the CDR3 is TGCGCCAGCAGCTGGATTAGCGGGGGGGGGAAAAACATTCAGTACTTC.

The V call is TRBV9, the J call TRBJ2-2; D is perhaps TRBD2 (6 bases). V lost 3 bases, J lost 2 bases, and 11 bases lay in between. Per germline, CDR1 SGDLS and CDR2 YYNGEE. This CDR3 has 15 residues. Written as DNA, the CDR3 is TGTGCCAGCAGCGCGGGACTCCCTAACACCGGGGAGCTGTTTTTT. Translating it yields CASSAGLPNTGELFF. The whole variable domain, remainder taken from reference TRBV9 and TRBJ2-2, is DSGVTQTPKHLITATGQRVTLRCSPRSGDLSVYWYQQSLDQGLQFLIQYYNGEERAKGNILERFSAQQFPDLHSELNLSSLELGDSALYFCASSAGLPNTGELFFGEGSRLTVL.